This TCR beta chain emerged from a study of blood T cell repertoires in COVID-19. At the level of the study: The analysed material was cDNA or gDNA that came from T cells, B-cell-depleted T cells, or PBMCs.

Assay: immunoSEQ multiplex PCR; the TCRdb copy retains only in-frame clones and omits some. Of 85,000 to 100,000 clones in the sample, around 80% were seen once. Trimming cost V 0 bases and J 0 bases, with 13 bases left between them. The CDR3 is made up of 17 amino acids. Germline-derived CDR1 and CDR2 are SGDLS and YYNGEE. The chain employs TRBV9 and TRBJ1-3; TRBD1 might be the D (6 bases). What was sequenced was peripheral blood. The TCR sequence derives from a man aged 45-65 years who had recovered from COVID-19. The CDR3 protein is CASSVDAQGYSGNTIYF. In DNA form, the CDR3 reads TGTGCCAGCAGCGTAGACGCACAGGGTTACTCTGGAAACACCATATATTTT.